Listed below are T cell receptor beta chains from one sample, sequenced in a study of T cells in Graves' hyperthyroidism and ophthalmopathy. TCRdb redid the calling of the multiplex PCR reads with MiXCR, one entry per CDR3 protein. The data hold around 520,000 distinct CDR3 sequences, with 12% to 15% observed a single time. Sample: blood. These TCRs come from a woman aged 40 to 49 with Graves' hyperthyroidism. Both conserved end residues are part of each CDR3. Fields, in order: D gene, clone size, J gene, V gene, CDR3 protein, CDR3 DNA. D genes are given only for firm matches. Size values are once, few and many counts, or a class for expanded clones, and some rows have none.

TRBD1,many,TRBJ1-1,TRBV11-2,CASSWDGQGGNTEAFF,TGTGCCAGCAGCTGGGACGGACAGGGTGGGAACACTGAAGCTTTCTTT
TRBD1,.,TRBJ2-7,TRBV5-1,CASSKPGTGSHEQYF,TGCGCCAGCAGCAAACCCGGGACAGGCAGTCACGAGCAGTACTTC
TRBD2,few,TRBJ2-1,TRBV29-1,CSAGALADRNEQFF,TGCAGCGCCGGCGCCCTAGCGGATCGCAATGAGCAGTTCTTC
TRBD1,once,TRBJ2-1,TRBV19,CASKDDRVSYNEQFF,TGTGCCAGTAAAGATGACAGGGTCTCCTACAATGAGCAGTTCTTC
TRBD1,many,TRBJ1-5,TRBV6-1,CASSEATGALYQPQHF,TGTGCCAGCAGTGAAGCGACAGGGGCCCTTTATCAGCCCCAGCATTTT
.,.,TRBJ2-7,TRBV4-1,CASSQTDSPSEQYF,TGCGCCAGCAGCCAAACGGACAGCCCAAGCGAGCAGTACTTC
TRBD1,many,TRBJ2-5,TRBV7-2,CASSLGAGGRQETQYF,TGTGCCAGCAGCTTAGGCGCAGGGGGCAGGCAAGAGACCCAGTACTTC
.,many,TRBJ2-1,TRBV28,CASSSRGAGTYNEQFF,TGTGCCAGCAGTTCCCGGGGAGCGGGTACCTACAATGAGCAGTTCTTC
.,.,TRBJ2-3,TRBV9,CASSVDRGTDTQYF,TGTGCCAGCAGCGTAGACAGAGGCACAGATACGCAGTATTTT
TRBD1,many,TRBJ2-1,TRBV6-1,CASRPLDRSANEQFF,TGTGCCAGCAGGCCTCTGGACAGGTCCGCCAATGAGCAGTTCTTC
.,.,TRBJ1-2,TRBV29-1,CSVVEGIYGYTF,TGCAGCGTTGTGGAGGGTATCTATGGCTACACCTTC
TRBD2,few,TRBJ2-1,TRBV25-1,CASSESVWVAGGYNEQFF,TGTGCCAGCAGTGAATCTGTGTGGGTAGCGGGAGGGTACAATGAGCAGTTCTTC